This T cell receptor beta chain was captured in a study of graft-versus-host responses after intestinal transplantation. There are 14 residues in the CDR3. Trimming removed 0 bases at V and 5 bases at J, with 8 bases between. Germline-derived CDR1 and CDR2 are SGHNT and YYREEE (reference sequence). As for this clone: Its target is not known.

Findings and limits, study-wide: GvH clones detected in recipient marrow included some appearing first in ileum or blood. Clonal ratios of graft-versus-host to host-versus-graft in allografts were high for patients exhibiting graft-donor T cell macrochimerism.

Using immunoSEQ multiplex PCR, the repertoire was profiled, and TCRdb retains in-frame clones only, with some absent. The data contain around 90,000 clones, roughly 93% of them singletons. The chain employs TRBV5-4 and TRBJ1-4; D unclear. The specimen comprised unstimulated CD4+ T cells sorted from spleen or lymph node cells, sampled before transplant. The TCR originated in a human donor who was the organ donor for an intestinal transplant. Here the CDR3 reads CASSLDVTNEKLFF. CDR3 nucleotides: TGTGCCAGCAGCTTGGACGTGACAAATGAAAAACTGTTTTTT.